Presented here are 21 T cell receptor beta chains from one specimen sequenced in a study of T cells after yellow fever vaccination. TCRdb used MiXCR to reprocess the 5' RACE reads, holding one entry per CDR3 protein. The table shows 350,000 to 550,000 distinct CDR3 sequences, with around a sixth occurring only once. Sequencing used PBMCs, obtained before the yellow fever booster vaccination. These receptors all come from a young man who received the YFV17D yellow fever vaccine.

The chain combines TRBV9 with TRBJ2-7, with 8 bases matching TRBD1. Germline trimming cut 9 bases from V and 3 bases from J; bases unmatched to any gene: 20. The CDR3 is 17 residues long. CDR1 is SGDLS and CDR2 is YYNGEE in the germline V gene. CDR3: CATLRDRTTSTYYEQYV. The CDR3 DNA is TGTGCCACACTGAGGGACAGGACCACGTCGACCTACTACGAGCAGTACGTC.

This clonotype was observed a handful of times. The chain employs TRBV7-8 and TRBJ2-3, with D unclear. Germline lookup yields CDR1 SGHVS and CDR2 FQNEAQ. V lost 7 bases to trimming and J lost 0 bases, with 14 bases between them. The CDR3 spans 15 residues. CDR3 loop: CASTLTTGSTDTQYF. CDR3 coding DNA: TGTGCCAGCACCCTTACCACGGGTAGCACAGATACGCAGTATTTT.

The V gene is TRBV6-5, the J gene TRBJ2-7; TRBD1 is a possible D gene (5 bases). Between the trimmed V and J ends, which lost 6 bases and 2 bases, there was a span of 11 bases. This CDR3 is 13 amino acids long. The germline V gene encodes CDR1 MNHEY and CDR2 SVGAGI. The CDR3 region has the DNA TGTGCCAGCAGAGGTACAGGAACCTACGAGCAGTACTTC. This encodes CASRGTGTYEQYF.

The CDR3 region is CASSSRTGGELHF. The CDR3 region has the DNA TGTGCCAGCAGTTCCCGGACAGGGGGAGAGCTCCACTTT. The chain joins TRBV7-9 to TRBJ1-6; 10 nucleotides align to TRBD1. This CDR3 contains 13 residues. With V trimmed by 6 bases and J by 16 bases, 9 bases remained unmatched. Per germline, CDR1 SEHNR and CDR2 FQNEAQ (reference sequence).

This chain uses TRBV7-2 with TRBJ1-4; D gene uncertain. Germline V gene lookup returns CDR1 SGHTA and CDR2 FQGNSA. V was clipped by 2 bases and J by 6 bases, with 10 bases between them. The CDR3 has 14 residues. CDR3 sequence: CASSLREGYEKLFF. In nucleotides, the CDR3 is TGTGCCAGCAGCTTACGGGAGGGATATGAAAAACTGTTTTTT.

The chain links TRBV24-1 to TRBJ2-1; TRBD1 aligns across 10 bases. The length of the CDR3 is 14 residues. After removal of 7 bases from V and 9 bases from J, the junction contained 8 bases not matched to a gene. Germline V gene data show CDR1 as KGHDR and CDR2 as SFDVKD. The CDR3 region has the DNA TGTGCCACCAGGCCGGGACAGGGGTATACTGAGCAGTTCTTC. The encoded protein is CATRPGQGYTEQFF.

The chain has TRBV4-2 and TRBJ1-2, with 9 bases lining up with TRBD1. The V gene end was trimmed by 0 bases and the J gene end by 8 bases; junction bases not matched to a gene: 10. The length of the CDR3 is 16 residues. Germline values: CDR1 LGHNA, CDR2 YNFKEQ. CDR3 residues: CASSQEGTGGSGGYTF. The CDR3 bases are TGTGCCAGCAGCCAAGAGGGAACAGGGGGCTCGGGGGGCTACACCTTC.

This clonotype was recorded a few times. The rearrangement joins TRBV4-1 to TRBJ2-7; 10 positions agree with TRBD2. CDR1 and CDR2 (germline): MGHRA, YSYEKL. The CDR3 spans 15 residues. With V trimmed by 2 bases and J by 3 bases, 4 bases remained unmatched. Written as DNA, the CDR3 is TGCGCCAGCAGCCAAACCTGGACTAGCGGCTACGAGCAGTACGTC. It is translated as CASSQTWTSGYEQYV.

The chain links TRBV7-3 to TRBJ2-1, with TRBD2 matching 12 bases. Losses at the gene ends were 2 bases for V and 4 bases for J; bases not matched to a gene: 3. In germline, CDR1 is SGHTA, CDR2 FQGTGA. This CDR3 spans 16 amino acids. Here the CDR3 DNA reads TGTGCCAGCAGCTTACTGACTAGCGGGGGTTACAATGAGCAGTTCTTC. This gives the protein CASSLLTSGGYNEQFF.

The V gene is TRBV12-3 or TRBV12-4, the J gene TRBJ1-2; D not certain. The CDR3 consists of 12 residues. Between the trimmed V and J ends, which lost 3 bases and 5 bases, there was a span of 7 bases. The CDR3 region has the DNA TGTGCCAGCAGTTTTGTCGATTATGGCTACACCTTC. It translates to CASSFVDYGYTF.

CDR3 bases: TGCGCCAGTAATCTAGGGGGGGCTGCGAAAGAGACCCAGTACTTC. Translation gives CASNLGGAAKETQYF. The gene calls are TRBV5-1 and TRBJ2-5; possible D gene TRBD2, 7 bases. Looked up from germline, CDR1 is SGHRS and CDR2 is YFSETQ. Trimming pared 8 bases from V and 3 bases from J, leaving 20 bases between. The CDR3 covers 15 residues.

This clonotype was seen only a few times. The rearrangement links TRBV4-3 to TRBJ2-7; D is uncertain. Trimming stripped 0 bases from V and 2 bases from J, with 5 bases between. Germline V lookup: CDR1 LGHNA, CDR2 YSLEER. The CDR3 length is 13 residues. The CDR3 here is CASSQEETYEQYF. In DNA, the CDR3 is TGCGCCAGCAGCCAAGAGGAGACCTACGAGCAGTACTTC.

The V and J genes are TRBV25-1 and TRBJ1-4; D ambiguous. Trimming removed 3 bases from V and 8 bases from J, with 16 bases in between. The CDR3 has 15 residues. Looked up from germline, CDR1 is MGHDK and CDR2 is SYGVNS. For the CDR3, the DNA is TGTGCCAGCAGTGATGCCGTGCGGGCAGACGAAAAACTGTTTTTT. It specifies CASSDAVRADEKLFF.

CDR3 bases: TGCAGTGCTACCGGACAGGGGGCAGAAGCTTTCTTT. This sequence encodes CSATGQGAEAFF. The chain uses TRBV20-1 and TRBJ1-1; 11 positions match TRBD1. The CDR3 is 12 residues long. In germline, CDR1 is DFQATT, CDR2 SNEGSKA (reference sequence). V lost 4 bases to trimming and J lost 8 bases; unmatched junction nucleotides: 3.

This chain uses TRBV7-2 with TRBJ2-2, with D maybe TRBD2 (5 bases). CDR1 is SGHTA and CDR2 is FQGNSA in the germline V gene. The CDR3 totals 14 residues. Trimming cost V 8 bases and J 1 base, with 11 bases left between them. CDR3 sequence reads: CASYPGVNTGELFF. The CDR3 bases are TGTGCCAGCTACCCCGGGGTGAACACCGGGGAGCTGTTTTTT.

This clonotype has only a few counts. The gene calls are TRBV7-8 and TRBJ2-5; D perhaps matches TRBD1 (6 bases). Trimming stripped 5 bases from V and 2 bases from J, with 18 bases between. This CDR3 comprises 16 residues. CDR1 and CDR2 from the germline V gene are SGHVS and FQNEAQ. The chain's CDR3 is CASSRGQRGWQETQYF. The CDR3 DNA reads TGTGCCAGCAGCCGAGGACAGAGGGGGTGGCAAGAGACCCAGTACTTC.

This clonotype has at least ten counts. V gene TRBV4-3 combines with J gene TRBJ1-2, with unresolved D. Trimming left V 4 bases short and J 8 bases short, with 20 bases between. Per germline, CDR1 LGHNA and CDR2 YSLEER. There are 15 residues in the CDR3. The CDR3 DNA reads TGCGCCAGCAGCCGGTCGATTGACCGCACGGGAGGCTACACCTTC. This gives the protein CASSRSIDRTGGYTF.

This clonotype has just a few counts. The rearrangement joins TRBV9 to TRBJ2-5; the match to TRBD1 covers 8 bases. The CDR3 is 15 amino acids. J lost 4 bases, V lost 3 bases, and 8 bases had no gene match. The V gene's germline CDR1 is SGDLS and CDR2 YYNGEE. The CDR3 DNA sequence: TGTGCCAGCAGCGCCACCGGGACAGGAGGAGAGACCCAGTACTTC. It yields the protein CASSATGTGGETQYF.

This chain links TRBV7-3 with TRBJ2-1; TRBD1 matches at 10 bases. This CDR3 contains 14 residues. Germline CDR1 SGHTA, CDR2 FQGTGA. The V segment lost 3 bases and the J segment 9 bases; nucleotides outside the gene matches: 5. CDR3 amino acids: CASSFGQGGSEQFF. CDR3 in DNA: TGTGCCAGCAGCTTTGGACAGGGGGGGAGTGAGCAGTTCTTC.

This sequence joins TRBV7-2 and TRBJ2-3, with a tentative D call TRBD2 (5 bases). V lost 3 bases, J lost 2 bases, and 12 bases lay in between. The CDR3 has 15 amino acids. Germline values: CDR1 SGHTA, CDR2 FQGNSA. In nucleotides, the CDR3 is TGTGCCAGCAGCTTCACCGGGGTTCTCACAGATACGCAGTATTTT. Its translation is CASSFTGVLTDTQYF.

This clonotype was found a few times. The V and J genes are TRBV4-3 and TRBJ2-1, with 7 positions matching TRBD1. Looked up from germline, CDR1 is LGHNA and CDR2 is YSLEER. The CDR3 is 12 amino acids. V shed 4 bases, J shed 6 bases, and the junction held 0 bases outside the gene matches. This chain's CDR3 is CASSRDSNEQFF. DNA of the CDR3: TGCGCCAGCAGCCGGGACAGCAATGAGCAGTTCTTC.